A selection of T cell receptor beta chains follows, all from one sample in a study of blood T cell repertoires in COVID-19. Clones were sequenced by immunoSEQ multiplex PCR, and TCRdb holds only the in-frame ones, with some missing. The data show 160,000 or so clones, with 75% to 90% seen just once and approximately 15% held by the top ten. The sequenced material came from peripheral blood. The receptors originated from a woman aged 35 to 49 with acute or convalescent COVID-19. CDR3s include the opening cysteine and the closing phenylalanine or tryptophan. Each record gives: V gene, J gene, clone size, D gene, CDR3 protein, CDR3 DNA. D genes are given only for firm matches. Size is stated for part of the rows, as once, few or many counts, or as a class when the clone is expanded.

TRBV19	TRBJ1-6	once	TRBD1	CASSRRTGGSYNSPLHF	TGTGCCAGTAGTCGCCGGACAGGGGGCTCCTATAATTCACCCCTCCACTTT
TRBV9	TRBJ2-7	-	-	CASSVGRGLEQYF	TGTGCCAGCAGCGTAGGAAGGGGTCTCGAGCAGTACTTC
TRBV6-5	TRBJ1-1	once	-	CASSRQPTGNTEAFF	TGTGCCAGCAGCCGACAGCCAACAGGGAACACTGAAGCTTTCTTT
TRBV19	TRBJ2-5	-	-	CASRSRGETQYF	TGTGCCAGCAGGAGCAGGGGAGAGACCCAGTACTTC
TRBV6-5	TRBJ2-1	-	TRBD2	CASGILAGGTNEQFF	TGTGCCAGCGGCATACTAGCGGGAGGAACCAATGAGCAGTTCTTC
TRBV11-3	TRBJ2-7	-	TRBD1	CASSSGTDYEQYF	TGTGCCAGCAGCTCCGGGACAGACTACGAGCAGTACTTC
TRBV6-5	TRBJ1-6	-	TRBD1	CASNLSGTANSPLHF	TGTGCCAGCAACCTATCCGGGACAGCCAATTCACCCCTCCACTTT
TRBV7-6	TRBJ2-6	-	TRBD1	CASSLVVGTGGTGANVLTF	TGTGCCAGCAGCTTAGTAGTCGGGACAGGGGGAACTGGGGCCAACGTCCTGACTTTC
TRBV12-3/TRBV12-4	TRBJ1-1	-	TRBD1	CASSLRDRNAFF	TGTGCCAGCAGTTTAAGGGACAGGAACGCTTTCTTT
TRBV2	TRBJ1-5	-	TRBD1	CASTATGVGNQPQHF	TGTGCCAGCACCGCTACAGGGGTGGGCAATCAGCCCCAGCATTTT
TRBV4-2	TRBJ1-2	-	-	CASSQDGSYGYTF	TGTGCCAGCAGCCAAGATGGGAGCTATGGCTACACCTTC
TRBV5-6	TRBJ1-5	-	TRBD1	CASSRGQAAGPQHF	TGTGCCAGCAGCCGAGGACAGGCCGCAGGGCCCCAGCATTTT
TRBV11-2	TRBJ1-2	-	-	CASSLDGTGYGYTF	TGTGCCAGCAGCTTAGATGGAACGGGCTATGGCTACACCTTC
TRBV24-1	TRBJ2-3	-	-	CATSDFQYTDTQYF	TGTGCCACCAGTGATTTCCAGTACACAGATACGCAGTATTTT
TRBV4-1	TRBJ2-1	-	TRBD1	CASSLRQGVNEQFF	TGCGCCAGCAGCCTCCGACAGGGAGTCAATGAGCAGTTCTTC
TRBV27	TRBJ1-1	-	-	CASSLFIGDVEAFF	TGTGCCAGCAGTTTATTTATAGGGGATGTTGAAGCTTTCTTT
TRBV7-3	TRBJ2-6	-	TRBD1	CASSHERTGGNSGANVLTF	TGTGCCAGCAGCCACGAAAGGACAGGGGGAAACTCTGGGGCCAACGTCCTGACTTTC
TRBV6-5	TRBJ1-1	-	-	CASSYGRNTEAFF	TGTGCCAGCAGTTACGGCAGGAACACTGAAGCTTTCTTT
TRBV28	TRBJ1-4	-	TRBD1	CASSLFGQGINEKLFF	TGTGCCAGCAGTTTATTCGGACAGGGGATTAATGAAAAACTGTTTTTT
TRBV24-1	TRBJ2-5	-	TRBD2	CATSDPTSGRSRQETQYF	TGTGCCACCAGTGATCCTACTAGCGGGAGAAGTCGTCAAGAGACCCAGTACTTC
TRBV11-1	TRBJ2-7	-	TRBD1	CASSPTGENSYEQYF	TGTGCCAGCAGCCCGACAGGGGAAAACTCCTACGAGCAGTACTTC
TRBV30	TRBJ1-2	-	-	CAWSVLEDYGYTF	TGTGCCTGGAGTGTACTAGAAGACTATGGCTACACCTTC
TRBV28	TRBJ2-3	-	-	CAGQRTSSTDTQYF	TGTGCCGGCCAACGTACCTCTAGCACAGATACGCAGTATTTT
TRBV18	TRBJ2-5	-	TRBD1	CASSPDRYQETQYF	TGTGCCAGCTCACCGGACAGGTACCAAGAGACCCAGTACTTC
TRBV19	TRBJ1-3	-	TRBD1	CASGTGSGNTIYF	TGTGCCAGTGGGACAGGCTCTGGAAACACCATATATTTT
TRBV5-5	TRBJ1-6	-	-	CASSSPSGESNSPLHF	TGTGCCAGCAGCTCCCCTTCGGGGGAAAGCAATTCACCCCTCCACTTT
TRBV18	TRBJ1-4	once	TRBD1	CASSPLRAGQGMGTNEKLFF	TGTGCCAGCTCACCCCTTCGTGCGGGACAGGGAATGGGGACTAATGAAAAACTGTTTTTT
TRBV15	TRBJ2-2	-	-	CATSRGLANTGELFF	TGTGCCACCAGCAGAGGACTCGCGAACACCGGGGAGCTGTTTTTT
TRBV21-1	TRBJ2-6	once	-	CASSTRTPNAGANVLTF	TGTGCCAGCAGCACTAGGACACCGAACGCTGGGGCCAACGTCCTGACTTTC
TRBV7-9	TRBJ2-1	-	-	CASSPPSRETHNEQFF	TGTGCCAGCAGCCCACCTTCCCGGGAGACACACAATGAGCAGTTCTTC
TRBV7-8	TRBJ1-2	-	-	CASSLASGAPLGYTF	TGTGCCAGCAGCTTAGCCTCAGGGGCCCCTCTTGGCTACACCTTC
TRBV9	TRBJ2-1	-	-	CASSGDQGSSYNEQFF	TGTGCCAGCAGCGGGGACCAGGGGAGCTCCTACAATGAGCAGTTCTTC